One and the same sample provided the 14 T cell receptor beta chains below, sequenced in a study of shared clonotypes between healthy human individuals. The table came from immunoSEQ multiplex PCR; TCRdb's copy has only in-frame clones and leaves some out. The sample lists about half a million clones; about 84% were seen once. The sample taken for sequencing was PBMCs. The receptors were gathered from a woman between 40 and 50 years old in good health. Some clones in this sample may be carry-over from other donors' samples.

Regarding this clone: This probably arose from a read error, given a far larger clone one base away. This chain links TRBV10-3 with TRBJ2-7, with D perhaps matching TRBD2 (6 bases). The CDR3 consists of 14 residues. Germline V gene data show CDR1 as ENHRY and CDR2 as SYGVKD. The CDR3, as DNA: TGTGCCATCAAGGATAGCGGACAAACCTACGAGCAGTGCTTC. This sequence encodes CAIKDSGQTYEQCF.

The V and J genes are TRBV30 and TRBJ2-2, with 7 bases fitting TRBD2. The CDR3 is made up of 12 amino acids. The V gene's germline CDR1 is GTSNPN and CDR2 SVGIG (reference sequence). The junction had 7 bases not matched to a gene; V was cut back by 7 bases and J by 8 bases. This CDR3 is CASTSPGGELFF. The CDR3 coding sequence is TGTGCCTCGACTAGCCCAGGGGGGGAGCTGTTTTTT. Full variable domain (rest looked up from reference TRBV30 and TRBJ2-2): SQTIHQWPATLVQPVGSPLSLECTVEGTSNPNLYWYRQAAGRGLQLLFYSVGIGQISSEVPQNLSASRPQDRQFILSSKKLLLSDSGFYLCASTSPGGELFFGEGSRLTVL.

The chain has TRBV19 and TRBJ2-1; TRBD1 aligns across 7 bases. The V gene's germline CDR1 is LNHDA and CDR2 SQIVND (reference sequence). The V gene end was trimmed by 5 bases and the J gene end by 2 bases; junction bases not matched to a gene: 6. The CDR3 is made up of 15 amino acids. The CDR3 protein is CASSRRQGPYNEQFF. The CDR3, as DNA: TGTGCCAGTAGTCGAAGACAGGGACCCTACAATGAGCAGTTCTTC. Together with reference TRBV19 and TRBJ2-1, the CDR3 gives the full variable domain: DGGITQSPKYLFRKEGQNVTLSCEQNLNHDAMYWYRQDPGQGLRLIYYSQIVNDFQKGDIAEGYSVSREKKESFPLTVTSAQKNPTAFYLCASSRRQGPYNEQFFGPGTRLTVL.

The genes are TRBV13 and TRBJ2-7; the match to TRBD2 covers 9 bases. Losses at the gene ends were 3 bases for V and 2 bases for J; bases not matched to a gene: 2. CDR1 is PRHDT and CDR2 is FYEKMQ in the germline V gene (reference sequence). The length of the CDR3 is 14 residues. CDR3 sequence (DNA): TGTGCCAGCAGCTTGGGACTAGCAACCTACGAGCAGTACTTC. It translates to CASSLGLATYEQYF.

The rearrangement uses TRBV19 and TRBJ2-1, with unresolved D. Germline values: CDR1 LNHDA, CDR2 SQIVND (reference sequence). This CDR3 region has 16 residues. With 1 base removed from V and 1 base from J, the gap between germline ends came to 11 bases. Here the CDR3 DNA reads TGTGCCAGTAGTATAGTCGCATTGGGTTCCTACAATGAGCAGTTCTTC. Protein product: CASSIVALGSYNEQFF.

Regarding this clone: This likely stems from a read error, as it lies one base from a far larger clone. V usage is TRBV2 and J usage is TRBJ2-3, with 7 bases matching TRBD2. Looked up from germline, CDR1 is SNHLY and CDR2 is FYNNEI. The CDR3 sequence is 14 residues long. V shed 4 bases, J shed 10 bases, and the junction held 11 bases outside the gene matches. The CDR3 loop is CASSGLLAIGSQYF. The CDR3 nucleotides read TGTGCCAGCAGTGGCCTACTAGCGATAGGGTCGCAGTATTTT.

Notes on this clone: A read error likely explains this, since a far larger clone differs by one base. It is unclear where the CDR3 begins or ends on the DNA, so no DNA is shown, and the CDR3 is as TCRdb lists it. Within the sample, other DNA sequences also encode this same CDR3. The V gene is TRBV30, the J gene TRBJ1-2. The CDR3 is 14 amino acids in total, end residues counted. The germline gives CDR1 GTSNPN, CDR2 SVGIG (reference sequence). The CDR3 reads CAWKFGAGAGGYTF.

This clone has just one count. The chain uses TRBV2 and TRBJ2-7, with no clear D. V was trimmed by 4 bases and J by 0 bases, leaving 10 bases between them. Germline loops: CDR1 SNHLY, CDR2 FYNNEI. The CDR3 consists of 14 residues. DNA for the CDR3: TGTGCCAGCAGTGTGGGTAGGAACTCCTACGAGCAGTACTTC. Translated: CASSVGRNSYEQYF.

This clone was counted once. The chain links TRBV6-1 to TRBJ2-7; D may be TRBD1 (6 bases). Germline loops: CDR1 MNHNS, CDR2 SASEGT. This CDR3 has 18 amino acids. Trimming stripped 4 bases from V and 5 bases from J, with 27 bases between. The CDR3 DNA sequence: TGTGCCAGCAGTGCCCTCTCCAAAACAGGGTCGAGGCGCGACGAGCAGTACTTC. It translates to CASSALSKTGSRRDEQYF.

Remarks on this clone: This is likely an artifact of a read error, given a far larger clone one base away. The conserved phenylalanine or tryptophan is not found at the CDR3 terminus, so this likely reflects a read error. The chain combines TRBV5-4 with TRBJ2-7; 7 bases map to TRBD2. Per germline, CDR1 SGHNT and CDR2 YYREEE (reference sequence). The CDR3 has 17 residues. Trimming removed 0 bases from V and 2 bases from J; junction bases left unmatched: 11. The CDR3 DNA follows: TGTGCCAGCAGCTTGGGTGGCGTCGGGGGGAACCCCTACGAGCAGTACTTA. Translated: CASSLGGVGGNPYEQYL.

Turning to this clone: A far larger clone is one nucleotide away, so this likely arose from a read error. The chain's CDR3 is CSWSVLTNYGYTF. The CDR3, as DNA: TGTTCCTGGAGTGTATTAACAAACTATGGCTACACCTTC. The chain has TRBV30 and TRBJ1-2; D remains unclear. The CDR3 length is 13 residues. Germline CDR1 and CDR2: GTSNPN and SVGIG (reference sequence).

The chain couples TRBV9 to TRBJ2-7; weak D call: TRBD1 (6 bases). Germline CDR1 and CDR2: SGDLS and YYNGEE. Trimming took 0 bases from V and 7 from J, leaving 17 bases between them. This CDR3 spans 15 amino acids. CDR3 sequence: CASSVAGDTGLEQYF. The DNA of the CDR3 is TGTGCCAGCAGCGTAGCAGGGGACACGGGCCTAGAGCAGTACTTC.

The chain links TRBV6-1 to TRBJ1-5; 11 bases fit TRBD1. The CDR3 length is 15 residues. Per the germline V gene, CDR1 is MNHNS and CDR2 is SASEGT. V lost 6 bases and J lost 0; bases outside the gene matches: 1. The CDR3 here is CASRGTGGSNQPQHF. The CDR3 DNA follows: TGTGCCAGCAGGGGGACAGGGGGTAGCAATCAGCCCCAGCATTTT.

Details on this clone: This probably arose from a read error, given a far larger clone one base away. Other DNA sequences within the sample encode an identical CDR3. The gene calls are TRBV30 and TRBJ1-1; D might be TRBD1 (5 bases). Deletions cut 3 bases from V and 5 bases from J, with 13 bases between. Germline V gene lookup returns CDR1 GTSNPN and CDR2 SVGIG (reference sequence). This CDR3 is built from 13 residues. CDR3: CAWSIDSGTEAFF. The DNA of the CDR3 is TGTGCCTGGAGCATAGACAGTGGGACTGAAGCTTTCTTT.